This T cell receptor beta chain is drawn from a study of CD8+ T cells in alopecia areata. This clone was seen once. The antigen is unknown. The CDR3 runs to 12 residues. Trimming took off 6 bases at V and 6 bases at J, with 11 bases between the two ends. The germline V gene has CDR1 WSHSY and CDR2 SAAADI. Extraction and reverse transcription of RNA yielded cDNA as the sequencing template. Some clones are missing from TCRdb's copy, which holds only in-frame ones; the method was immunoSEQ multiplex PCR. The sample lists roughly 100,000 clones; 55% were seen once. Findings of the study overall: Possibly because of HLA-related factors, TCR sharing was less clear across patients than in mice.

Sequencing was done on a sample of CD4+ T cells sorted from blood. The source of this sequence is a human donor in good health. The genes are TRBV10-2 and TRBJ1-2; D might be TRBD1 (5 bases). Here the CDR3 DNA reads TGCGCCAGCAGGGGACCAGGGAATGGCTACACCTTC. Residues: CASRGPGNGYTF.